Presented here are 16 T cell receptor beta chains from one specimen sequenced in a study of blood T cell repertoires in COVID-19. Some clones are missing from TCRdb's copy, which holds only in-frame ones; the method was immunoSEQ multiplex PCR. The sample records about 410,000 clones, 89% being singletons. Source material: peripheral blood. The receptors come from a woman in her forties with COVID-19, enrolled during active disease.

The J gene is TRBJ1-1, the V gene TRBV28; D is perhaps TRBD1 (5 bases). Trimming took off 6 bases at V and 5 bases at J, with 16 bases between the two ends. Germline V lookup: CDR1 MDHEN, CDR2 SYDVKM. This CDR3 comprises 14 residues. This CDR3 reads CASSPIGGITEAFF. As DNA, the CDR3 is TGTGCCAGCAGCCCAATTGGGGGGATAACTGAAGCTTTCTTT.

The V and J genes are TRBV3-1 (or the pseudogene TRBV3-2) and TRBJ1-1; possibly TRBD1 for D (5 bases). V lost 1 base and J lost 4, with 10 bases in between. CDR3 length: 14 amino acids. From germline, CDR1 is LGHDT and CDR2 YNNKEL (reference sequence). The CDR3 region is CASSQVGRGTEAFF. The DNA of the CDR3 is TGTGCCAGCAGCCAAGTCGGAAGGGGCACTGAAGCTTTCTTT.

The chain is built from TRBV6-6 and TRBJ1-6, with D possibly being TRBD1 (5 bases). Germline V gene sequence: CDR1 MNHNY, CDR2 SVGAGI (reference sequence). The CDR3 spans 14 residues. With 10 bases removed from V and 0 bases from J, the gap between germline ends came to 10 bases. The CDR3 reads CAIFGGSYNSPLHF. In DNA form, the CDR3 reads TGTGCCATATTCGGGGGCTCCTATAATTCACCCCTCCACTTT.

This clone was detected only a few times. The J gene is TRBJ2-1, the V gene TRBV30; possible D gene TRBD2, 6 bases. Germline V gene data show CDR1 as GTSNPN and CDR2 as SVGIG (reference sequence). CDR3 length: 15 residues. V was pared by 5 bases and J by 8 bases, with 22 bases between. CDR3 bases: TGTGCCTGGGGGGTATGGCGGAGGGGTAGCGATGAGCAGTTCTTC. Its translation: CAWGVWRRGSDEQFF.

This rearrangement joins TRBV5-6 to TRBJ1-1; 7 bases map to TRBD1. Germline CDR1 reads SGHDT; CDR2 reads YYEEEE. The V segment lost 4 bases and the J segment 4 bases; nucleotides outside the gene matches: 7. The CDR3 length is 14 residues. Here the CDR3 DNA reads TGTGCCAGCAGCCTAGACAGGGCAGGCACTGAAGCTTTCTTT. As protein: CASSLDRAGTEAFF.

The chain couples TRBV5-1 to TRBJ1-2; weak D call: TRBD1 (6 bases). The CDR3 length is 13 residues. V lost 7 bases to trimming and J lost 6 bases, with 16 bases between them. Germline V lookup: CDR1 SGHRS, CDR2 YFSETQ. The CDR3 nucleotides read TGCGCCAGCGGTCCACAGGGACCACATGGCTACACCTTC. Translated: CASGPQGPHGYTF.

J is TRBJ2-6 and V is TRBV5-1; D may be TRBD1 (6 bases). Germline V lookup: CDR1 SGHRS, CDR2 YFSETQ. Trimming took 1 base from V and 4 from J, leaving 9 bases between them. The CDR3 totals 15 residues. The CDR3 here is CASSLQGSGANVLTF. CDR3 DNA: TGCGCCAGCAGCTTGCAGGGGTCAGGGGCCAACGTCCTGACTTTC.

The genes are TRBV2 and TRBJ1-5; 9 nucleotides line up with TRBD1. V shed 7 bases and J 0 bases; nucleotides not matched to a gene: 10. The CDR3 has 17 amino acids. The germline gives CDR1 SNHLY, CDR2 FYNNEI. The DNA of the CDR3 is TGTGCCAGCACACAGGGGGCGCCGCGATATAGCAATCAGCCCCAGCATTTT. This translates into CASTQGAPRYSNQPQHF. The full variable domain, with the rest looked up from reference TRBV2 and TRBJ1-5, is EPEVTQTPSHQVTQMGQEVILRCVPISNHLYFYWYRQILGQKVEFLVSFYNNEISEKSEIFDDQFSVERPDGSNFTLKIRSTKLEDSAMYFCASTQGAPRYSNQPQHFGDGTRLSIL.

The V and J genes are TRBV30 and TRBJ1-1, with 9 positions matching TRBD1. This CDR3 region has 15 residues. The germline CDR1 and CDR2 sequences are GTSNPN and SVGIG (reference sequence). J gave up 3 bases and V 0 bases, and 5 bases lay outside the gene matches. The CDR3 here is CAWSVGDRVDTEAFF. The CDR3 nucleotides are TGTGCCTGGAGTGTTGGGGACAGGGTAGACACTGAAGCTTTCTTT.

This clone has a single count. V usage is TRBV5-5 and J usage is TRBJ1-1, with no clear D. V was pared by 1 base and J by 1 base, with 8 bases between. The CDR3 loop spans 14 amino acids. Germline V lookup: CDR1 SGHKS, CDR2 YYEKEE (reference sequence). CDR3 in amino acids: CASSLYPGNTEAFF. In nucleotides, the CDR3 is TGTGCCAGCAGCTTGTATCCGGGGAACACTGAAGCTTTCTTT.

This clone was seen once. The chain has TRBV6-2 or TRBV6-3 and TRBJ1-1, with 9 nucleotides matching TRBD1. V lost 4 bases and J lost 8; bases outside the gene matches: 11. The CDR3 runs 15 residues. From germline, CDR1 is MNHEY and CDR2 SVGEGT. CDR3 loop: CASSSLPTGGSEAFF. The CDR3 region has the DNA TGTGCCAGCAGTTCCCTCCCGACAGGGGGATCGGAAGCTTTCTTT.

The chain has TRBV28 and TRBJ2-3; D is uncertain. The germline V gene has CDR1 MDHEN and CDR2 SYDVKM. This CDR3 has 13 amino acids. V was cut by 6 bases and J by 1 base, with 8 bases left in between. The CDR3 loop reads CASSPPGTDTQYF. The CDR3 DNA reads as TGTGCCAGCAGCCCCCCCGGCACAGATACGCAGTATTTT. The full variable domain, completed using reference TRBV28 and TRBJ2-3, is DVKVTQSSRYLVKRTGEKVFLECVQDMDHENMFWYRQDPGLGLRLIYFSYDVKMKEKGDIPEGYSVSREKKERFSLILESASTNQTSMYLCASSPPGTDTQYFGPGTRLTVL.

The chain employs TRBV18 and TRBJ1-5; D is ambiguous. This CDR3 has 15 residues. V was pared by 0 bases and J by 3 bases, with 9 bases between. In germline, CDR1 is KGHSH, CDR2 LQKENI. The CDR3 nucleotides read TGTGCCAGCTCACCACCGGGCCAAGTCAATCAGCCCCAGCATTTT. Amino acid sequence: CASSPPGQVNQPQHF.

The chain recombines TRBV30 with TRBJ2-3; 8 positions match TRBD2. Germline assignment: CDR1 GTSNPN and CDR2 SVGIG (reference sequence). This CDR3 is 15 amino acids long. V gave up 4 bases and J gave up 0 bases; unmatched junction bases: 6. CDR3 DNA sequence: TGTGCCTGGACGATGCGGGGGGCGAGCACAGATACGCAGTATTTT. Its translation is CAWTMRGASTDTQYF.

This chain links TRBV2 with TRBJ2-3, with 10 bases aligning to TRBD1. The V gene end was trimmed by 4 bases and the J gene end by 4 bases; junction bases not matched to a gene: 14. Looked up from germline, CDR1 is SNHLY and CDR2 is FYNNEI. The CDR3 covers 18 residues. CDR3: CASSGISRDRGLPDTQYF. CDR3 DNA: TGTGCCAGCAGTGGGATTTCTCGGGACAGGGGTCTCCCAGATACGCAGTATTTT.

This chain connects TRBV6-5 to TRBJ2-1; 7 bases line up with TRBD2. The trim removed 0 bases at V and 7 bases at J, leaving 6 bases unmatched. Germline CDR1 and CDR2: MNHEY and SVGAGI. The CDR3 loop spans 15 amino acids. In nucleotides, the CDR3 is TGTGCCAGCAGTTACTCGGGCGGGAGAAAGAATGAGCAGTTCTTC. Its protein is CASSYSGGRKNEQFF.